The next 28 T cell receptor beta chains were all read from a single sample in a study of glioma-infiltrating T cells after dendritic cell vaccination. Clones were read by immunoSEQ multiplex PCR, and TCRdb kept only the in-frame ones, dropping some. The sample lists 90,000 to 110,000 clones, nearly 90% occurring once. Time point denoted: after dendritic cell vaccination, including at tumor progression/relapse. The specimen comprised blood, sampled after dendritic cell vaccination. All receptors come from a human donor with glioblastoma.

V and J are TRBV9 and TRBJ2-2; 7 bases are shared with TRBD2. Germline CDR1 reads SGDLS; CDR2 reads YYNGEE. There are 14 residues in the CDR3. Germline trimming cut 6 bases from V and 4 bases from J; bases unmatched to any gene: 6. The CDR3 loop is CASNTREVTGELFF. The CDR3 DNA reads as TGTGCCAGCAACACCCGGGAGGTCACCGGGGAGCTGTTTTTT.

This chain connects TRBV11-2 to TRBJ1-2; TRBD1 is a possible D gene (6 bases). Germline values: CDR1 SGHAT, CDR2 FQNNGV. This CDR3 has 16 residues. The V and J ends lost 0 bases and 2 bases respectively, with 13 bases between them. In DNA form, the CDR3 reads TGTGCCAGCAGCTTAGATGGGGAGGGGGTAAACTATGGCTACACCTTC. Translated, it gives CASSLDGEGVNYGYTF.

The rearrangement links TRBV15 to TRBJ2-5, with D uncertain. With 0 bases removed from V and 0 bases from J, the gap between germline ends came to 5 bases. CDR1 LNHNV and CDR2 YYDKDF come from the germline V gene (reference sequence). This CDR3 is 14 amino acids long. The CDR3: CATSREHNQETQYF. DNA of the CDR3: TGTGCCACCAGCAGAGAGCACAACCAAGAGACCCAGTACTTC.

The chain uses TRBV7-3 and TRBJ2-3; TRBD2 aligns across 12 bases. V shed 5 bases and J 8 bases; nucleotides not matched to a gene: 8. CDR3 size: 15 residues. Germline assignment: CDR1 SGHTA and CDR2 FQGTGA. In DNA, the CDR3 is TGTGCCAGCAGCCCTAGCGGGAGGGGCGACGGTACGCAGTATTTT. The encoded protein is CASSPSGRGDGTQYF. Variable domain in full (rest from reference TRBV7-3 and TRBJ2-3): GAGVSQTPSNKVTEKGKYVELRCDPISGHTALYWYRQSLGQGPEFLIYFQGTGAADDSGLPNDRFFAVRPEGSVSTLKIQRTERGDSAVYLCASSPSGRGDGTQYFGPGTRLTVL.

The rearrangement uses TRBV6-5 and TRBJ1-2, with D possibly TRBD1 on 5 matching bases. Germline loops: CDR1 MNHEY, CDR2 SVGAGI. V was shortened by 6 bases and J by 8 bases, with 16 bases between the two germline ends. The CDR3 covers 13 residues. In nucleotides, the CDR3 is TGTGCCAGCAGCCCTGGACAAGCCTTAGGCTACACCTTC. Translation gives CASSPGQALGYTF.

The rearrangement joins TRBV11-2 to TRBJ2-5; 13 nucleotides line up with TRBD2. Per the germline V gene, CDR1 is SGHAT and CDR2 is FQNNGV. The V segment lost 3 bases and the J segment 4 bases; nucleotides outside the gene matches: 8. This CDR3 spans 17 amino acids. CDR3 bases: TGTGCCAGCAGCTTTTCACTAGCGGGAGGGTTGGGAGAGACCCAGTACTTC. It translates to CASSFSLAGGLGETQYF. The full variable domain, rest sourced from reference TRBV11-2 and TRBJ2-5, is EAGVAQSPRYKIIEKRQSVAFWCNPISGHATLYWYQQILGQGPKLLIQFQNNGVVDDSQLPKDRFSAERLKGVDSTLKIQPAKLEDSAVYLCASSFSLAGGLGETQYFGPGTRLLVL.

CDR3 protein: CASSPGGAYEQYF. As DNA, the CDR3 is TGTGCCAGCAGTCCGGGGGGAGCCTACGAGCAGTACTTC. The chain combines TRBV7-6 with TRBJ2-7, with 7 bases fitting TRBD2. This CDR3 spans 13 amino acids. J lost 2 bases, V lost 6 bases, and 4 bases had no gene match. The germline V gene encodes CDR1 SGHVS and CDR2 FNYEAQ.

The chain recombines TRBV9 with TRBJ2-2; 10 bases agree with TRBD2. The CDR3 contains 19 residues. The V gene end was trimmed by 4 bases and the J gene end by 4 bases; junction bases not matched to a gene: 16. Per germline, CDR1 SGDLS and CDR2 YYNGEE. The CDR3 reads CASSSSEGIAGGFTGELFF. The CDR3 nucleotides read TGTGCCAGCAGCTCGTCGGAGGGGATAGCGGGGGGATTCACCGGGGAGCTGTTTTTT.

This clone appeared a few times. The DNA is omitted, as the CDR3 cannot be located on it reliably, and the CDR3 follows TCRdb's listing. V and J are TRBV6-6 and TRBJ2-4; whether TRBD1, the table's D call, matches the DNA was not checked. From its first to its last residue, the CDR3 has 11 amino acids. Germline CDR1 reads MNHNY; CDR2 reads SVGAGI (reference sequence). The CDR3: CASSWGQGNHF.

This chain joins TRBV7-6 and TRBJ2-5; D is perhaps TRBD2 (6 bases). V dropped 3 bases and J dropped 5 bases, with 25 bases sitting between them. The CDR3 length is 18 residues. Germline V gene data show CDR1 as SGHVS and CDR2 as FNYEAQ. CDR3 in amino acids: CASSLTRSSGTRGETQYF. CDR3 sequence (DNA): TGTGCCAGCAGCTTGACGCGGAGTAGCGGCACACGAGGGGAGACCCAGTACTTC.

In its sample, this clone was seen once. This CDR3 is also generated by other DNA sequences in the sample. This chain connects TRBV6-5 to TRBJ1-5; TRBD1 agrees at 7 bases. This CDR3 contains 14 residues. Germline V CDR1 and CDR2: MNHEY, SVGAGI. Trimming removed 6 bases from V and 6 bases from J; junction bases left unmatched: 8. CDR3 DNA: TGTGCCAGCAGCCCCACAGGGGTAGGTCAGCCCCAGCATTTT. This codes for CASSPTGVGQPQHF.

The sample holds one count of this clone. The chain recombines TRBV6-1 with TRBJ2-7; a possible D gene is TRBD1 (7 bases). Germline V gene sequence: CDR1 MNHNS, CDR2 SASEGT. This CDR3 is built from 15 residues. Trimming left V 6 bases short and J 6 bases short, with 21 bases between. Here the CDR3 DNA reads TGTGCCAGCAGGGCCCTAAGTGGGCAGGGGGGCGAGCAGTACTTC. Amino acids: CASRALSGQGGEQYF.

The V call is TRBV29-1, the J call TRBJ1-1, with D perhaps matching TRBD1 (6 bases). Looked up from germline, CDR1 is SQVTM and CDR2 is ANQGSEA. The V and J ends lost 4 bases and 0 bases respectively, with 12 bases between them. CDR3 length equals 14 residues. DNA of the CDR3: TGCAGCGTTGCCCGGGGGGGCATGAACACTGAAGCTTTCTTT. Amino acids: CSVARGGMNTEAFF.

This rearrangement joins TRBV6-5 to TRBJ1-3; 9 nucleotides line up with TRBD1. After removal of 2 bases from V and 4 bases from J, the junction contained 6 bases not matched to a gene. This CDR3 region has 16 residues. The germline V gene has CDR1 MNHEY and CDR2 SVGAGI. CDR3 region: CASSYHHGTGGNTIYF. The CDR3 nucleotides are TGTGCCAGCAGTTACCATCACGGGACAGGGGGAAACACCATATATTTT.

V and J are TRBV30 and TRBJ1-5; D not certain. The CDR3 contains 13 residues. V was cut by 7 bases and J by 0 bases, with 10 bases left in between. Germline V gene lookup returns CDR1 GTSNPN and CDR2 SVGIG (reference sequence). In DNA form, the CDR3 reads TGTGCCTTCCAAGACTATAGCAATCAGCCCCAGCATTTT. This gives the protein CAFQDYSNQPQHF.

This clone was seen a few times. This chain uses TRBV18 with TRBJ2-7; D is perhaps TRBD1 (6 bases). CDR3 length: 14 amino acids. Germline loops: CDR1 KGHSH, CDR2 LQKENI. V shed 5 bases and J shed 6 bases, with 17 bases lying between them. CDR3 sequence: CASSSYRDGGEQYF. The CDR3 coding sequence is TGTGCCAGCTCAAGTTACAGGGACGGAGGCGAGCAGTACTTC.

The chain has TRBV5-6 and TRBJ1-5, with no clear D. Germline-derived CDR1 and CDR2 are SGHDT and YYEEEE. V lost 2 bases and J 2 bases, leaving 14 bases between the germline ends. CDR3 size: 16 residues. The CDR3 spells CASSFGNPRGNQPQHF. The CDR3, as DNA: TGTGCCAGCAGCTTTGGCAACCCGAGGGGCAATCAGCCCCAGCATTTT.

This chain connects TRBV10-3 to TRBJ2-3; 9 bases match TRBD1. Losses at the gene ends were 4 bases for V and 3 bases for J; bases not matched to a gene: 5. This CDR3 has 15 residues. The V gene's germline CDR1 is ENHRY and CDR2 SYGVKD. This CDR3 is CAISAGQGGTDTQYF. The CDR3 coding sequence is TGTGCCATCAGTGCGGGACAGGGAGGAACAGATACGCAGTATTTT.

J is TRBJ1-1 and V is TRBV5-1; D remains ambiguous. Trimming cost V 8 bases and J 4 bases, with 21 bases left between them. This CDR3 has 15 residues. Germline V CDR1 and CDR2: SGHRS, YFSETQ. CDR3 in amino acids: CARGRPPSLGTEAFF. The CDR3 region has the DNA TGCGCCAGGGGCCGGCCCCCCAGTCTGGGCACTGAAGCTTTCTTT.

The chain has TRBV5-1 and TRBJ2-1; 13 bases are shared with TRBD2. V shed 6 bases and J 0 bases; nucleotides not matched to a gene: 6. Looked up from germline, CDR1 is SGHRS and CDR2 is YFSETQ. This CDR3 is 17 amino acids long. CDR3 loop: CASTLAGGLSSYNEQFF. CDR3 sequence (DNA): TGCGCCAGCACACTAGCGGGGGGGCTCAGCTCCTACAATGAGCAGTTCTTC.

The CDR3 DNA reads TGTGCCAGCAGTTCCCCGGGCTCCTACGAGCAGTACTTC. Amino acid sequence: CASSSPGSYEQYF. V gene TRBV6-5 combines with J gene TRBJ2-7; D unclear. Germline V gene lookup returns CDR1 MNHEY and CDR2 SVGAGI. This CDR3 comprises 13 residues. Trimming took off 4 bases at V and 0 bases at J, with 7 bases between the two ends.

The chain employs TRBV6-1 and TRBJ2-7; 8 bases map to TRBD1. Germline CDR1 and CDR2: MNHNS and SASEGT. The CDR3 covers 15 residues. V shed 6 bases and J 5 bases; nucleotides not matched to a gene: 12. This CDR3 is CASRPRDRLMDEQYF. The CDR3 region has the DNA TGTGCCAGCAGGCCCAGGGACAGGCTAATGGACGAGCAGTACTTC.

In the case of this clone: Other nucleotide sequences in the sample specify the same CDR3. The chain combines TRBV30 with TRBJ1-5; D ambiguous. The V end lost 0 bases, the J end lost 2 bases, and 5 bases lay between the germline ends. Germline CDR1 GTSNPN, CDR2 SVGIG (reference sequence). The CDR3 extends over 13 amino acids. The CDR3 region has the DNA TGTGCCTGGAGTGTAGCTGGCAATCAGCCCCAGCATTTT. It yields the protein CAWSVAGNQPQHF.

The rearrangement uses TRBV5-4 and TRBJ1-2; the match to TRBD1 covers 11 bases. In germline, CDR1 is SGHNT, CDR2 YYREEE (reference sequence). V shed 5 bases and J 2 bases; nucleotides not matched to a gene: 8. The CDR3 runs to 16 residues. The CDR3 coding sequence is TGTGCCAGCAGGTTCGGACAGGGGGCATTGAACTATGGCTACACCTTC. This codes for CASRFGQGALNYGYTF.

Only one count was recorded for this clone. This rearrangement joins TRBV19 to TRBJ1-5, with 7 bases that match TRBD1. CDR1 is LNHDA, CDR2 SQIVND, per germline (reference sequence). The CDR3 extends over 14 amino acids. V was clipped by 7 bases and J by 6 bases; unmatched bases: 9. CDR3 nucleotide sequence: TGTGCCAGTATGACAGGGACATTGAGTCAGCCCCAGCATTTT. Its translation is CASMTGTLSQPQHF.

This chain's CDR3 is CASSLLQGVTGELFF. DNA for the CDR3: TGCGCCAGCAGCTTGCTTCAGGGTGTCACCGGGGAGCTGTTTTTT. V is TRBV5-1 and J is TRBJ2-2; TRBD1 is a possible D gene (5 bases). CDR3 size: 15 residues. In germline, CDR1 is SGHRS, CDR2 YFSETQ. The ends were cut back, 1 base at V and 4 bases at J, with 11 bases in the middle. The variable domain in full, with the rest retrieved from reference TRBV5-1 and TRBJ2-2, is KAGVTQTPRYLIKTRGQQVTLSCSPISGHRSVSWYQQTPGQGLQFLFEYFSETQRNKGNFPGRFSGRQFSNSRSEMNVSTLELGDSALYLCASSLLQGVTGELFFGEGSRLTVL.

The chain employs TRBV10-2 and TRBJ2-7, with 7 bases matching TRBD1. The germline CDR1 and CDR2 sequences are WSHSY and SAAADI. The CDR3 covers 14 residues. Trimming took 4 bases from V and 0 from J; bases not matched to a gene: 3. The CDR3 DNA follows: TGCGCCAGCAGTGCAGGGGGAAACTCCTACGAGCAGTACTTC. This gives the protein CASSAGGNSYEQYF.

The chain joins TRBV6-5 to TRBJ2-7, with TRBD1 matching 7 bases. The V gene's germline CDR1 is MNHEY and CDR2 SVGAGI. Trimming took 2 bases from V and 4 from J; bases not matched to a gene: 11. The CDR3 loop spans 16 amino acids. The CDR3 spells CASSYAAVTGRYEQYF. CDR3 in DNA: TGTGCCAGCAGTTACGCGGCGGTGACAGGGAGATACGAGCAGTACTTC.